These T cell receptor beta chains were read from a single sample in a study of OX40 agonist ivuxolimab in advanced cancers. Sequencing used immunoSEQ multiplex PCR; TCRdb keeps in-frame clones, though not all of them. In the table there are about 93,000 clones, 94% of which are singletons. This specimen was CD4+ or CD8+ T cells sorted from blood, taken in a trial of the OX40 agonist ivuxolimab. The source of these receptors is an adult with an advanced solid tumor such as melanoma, head and neck, liver or kidney cancer. The CDR3 runs from the conserved cysteine through the conserved F or W. A D gene is named only where the DNA matches it firmly. Size tells how often a clone was seen (once, few, many) or the class of an expanded clone, and some rows leave it out.

CDR3aa: CSARGSDGYTF; CDR3nt: TGCAGTGCTAGAGGTTCGGATGGCTACACCTTC; abundance: NA; j_gene: TRBJ1-2; v_gene: TRBV20-1; d_gene: NA
CDR3aa: CASSVRLIDEQYF; CDR3nt: TGTGCCAGCAGTGTAAGACTAATCGACGAGCAGTACTTC; abundance: NA; j_gene: TRBJ2-7; v_gene: TRBV2; d_gene: NA
CDR3aa: CASSQGGMGNEQFF; CDR3nt: TGCGCCAGCAGCCAAGGGGGGATGGGTAATGAGCAGTTCTTC; abundance: NA; j_gene: TRBJ2-1; v_gene: TRBV4-1; d_gene: NA
CDR3aa: CASGLSPTDEAFF; CDR3nt: TGTGCTAGTGGTTTGAGCCCTACAGATGAAGCTTTCTTT; abundance: NA; j_gene: TRBJ1-1; v_gene: TRBV12-5; d_gene: NA
CDR3aa: CASSDLDRGANYGYTF; CDR3nt: TGTGCCAGCAGCGACCTGGACAGGGGAGCTAACTATGGCTACACCTTC; abundance: NA; j_gene: TRBJ1-2; v_gene: TRBV9; d_gene: TRBD1
CDR3aa: CASSLGLAQSTYEQYF; CDR3nt: TGTGCCAGCAGCTTAGGGCTAGCGCAAAGTACCTACGAGCAGTACTTC; abundance: NA; j_gene: TRBJ2-7; v_gene: TRBV13; d_gene: NA
CDR3aa: CASSSPSGYEQYF; CDR3nt: TGTGCCAGCAGTTCCCCTTCTGGCTACGAGCAGTACTTC; abundance: once; j_gene: TRBJ2-7; v_gene: TRBV6-5; d_gene: NA
CDR3aa: CARGGGSYNEQFF; CDR3nt: TGTGCTAGAGGGGGTGGGTCCTACAATGAGCAGTTCTTC; abundance: NA; j_gene: TRBJ2-1; v_gene: TRBV2; d_gene: NA
CDR3aa: CASSFGGSSTDTQYF; CDR3nt: TGTGCCAGCAGCTTTGGGGGTTCTAGCACAGATACGCAGTATTTT; abundance: NA; j_gene: TRBJ2-3; v_gene: TRBV11-3; d_gene: NA
CDR3aa: CASSPEGYQETQYF; CDR3nt: TGTGCCAGCAGTCCTGAGGGGTACCAAGAGACCCAGTACTTC; abundance: NA; j_gene: TRBJ2-5; v_gene: TRBV6-5; d_gene: NA
CDR3aa: CATSGGQGALTGELFF; CDR3nt: TGTGCCACCAGCGGGGGACAGGGGGCGCTTACCGGGGAGCTGTTTTTT; abundance: NA; j_gene: TRBJ2-2; v_gene: TRBV15; d_gene: TRBD1
CDR3aa: CASSYVGAVNTEAFF; CDR3nt: TGTGCCAGCAGTTACGTTGGGGCGGTGAACACTGAAGCTTTCTTT; abundance: NA; j_gene: TRBJ1-1; v_gene: TRBV6-5; d_gene: NA
CDR3aa: CASSVGGSMGGYTF; CDR3nt: TGTGCCAGCAGCGTAGGGGGCAGTATGGGAGGCTACACCTTC; abundance: NA; j_gene: TRBJ1-2; v_gene: TRBV9; d_gene: NA
CDR3aa: CASSIWSENTGELFF; CDR3nt: TGTGCCAGTAGTATCTGGTCGGAGAACACCGGGGAGCTGTTTTTT; abundance: NA; j_gene: TRBJ2-2; v_gene: TRBV19; d_gene: NA
CDR3aa: CASSKARPSTGAADTQYF; CDR3nt: TGTGCCAGCAGCAAAGCCCGCCCCTCGACAGGAGCGGCAGATACGCAGTATTTT; abundance: NA; j_gene: TRBJ2-3; v_gene: TRBV21-1; d_gene: NA
CDR3aa: CASSWPEDRVGETQYF; CDR3nt: TGCGCCAGCAGCTGGCCCGAGGACAGGGTAGGGGAGACCCAGTACTTC; abundance: NA; j_gene: TRBJ2-5; v_gene: TRBV5-1; d_gene: TRBD1
CDR3aa: CASSMGQGITEAFF; CDR3nt: TGTGCCAGCAGTATGGGACAGGGGATCACTGAAGCTTTCTTT; abundance: NA; j_gene: TRBJ1-1; v_gene: TRBV6-5; d_gene: TRBD1
CDR3aa: CASSARDRGYEQYF; CDR3nt: TGTGCCAGTAGTGCCCGGGACAGGGGGTACGAGCAGTACTTC; abundance: NA; j_gene: TRBJ2-7; v_gene: TRBV19; d_gene: TRBD1
CDR3aa: CASSGPTSAGGFSYNEQFF; CDR3nt: TGTGCCAGCAGTGGACCTACTAGCGCCGGGGGGTTCTCCTACAATGAGCAGTTCTTC; abundance: NA; j_gene: TRBJ2-1; v_gene: TRBV2; d_gene: TRBD2
CDR3aa: CASSFYEQYF; CDR3nt: TGTGCCAGCAGCTTCTACGAGCAGTACTTC; abundance: NA; j_gene: TRBJ2-7; v_gene: TRBV5-8; d_gene: NA